The clone carrying this T cell receptor beta chain was detected many times. What it binds is not known. This entry belongs to a study of CD8 T cells in ankylosing spondylitis. Study-level results: Peripheral blood held disease-linked clones only at relatively low frequency, and these were CD8+.

A single record per CDR3 protein comes from TCRdb applying MiXCR to the 5' RACE reads. The sample holds a few hundred thousand distinct CDR3 sequences, approximately 12% seen once. Trimming cost V 3 bases and J 3 bases, with 8 bases left between them. Germline V CDR1 and CDR2: SGHTA, FQGNSA. The CDR3 is 14 residues long. Sequencing was carried out using blood, either unsorted or a sorted T cell fraction (not recorded which). The V call is TRBV7-2, the J call TRBJ2-2; D remains unclear. This sequence was found in a male donor with ankylosing spondylitis or in good health (not recorded which). This CDR3 is CASSFYRHTGELFF. CDR3 sequence (DNA): TGTGCCAGCAGCTTCTATCGTCACACCGGGGAGCTGTTTTTT.